Listed here are 32 T cell receptor beta chains from one sample, sequenced in a study of tumor and adjacent non-tumor tissue in lung cancer (dated by TCRdb to the late 2010s). RNA was extracted from bulk unsorted tissue and checked for quality with a NanoDrop ND-1000 and an Agilent 2100. The library was made by multiplex PCR. This sample was sequenced with an Illumina HiSeq 2500. TCRbeta libraries were built by three rounds of nested PCR using primers (Table S4), following protocols modified from ARM-PCR. TCRdb reprocessing: public reads trimmed at Q25 with fastp, clones called with MiXCR, in-frame beta chains kept. Each CDR3 protein gets just one entry, which takes the most common genes and DNA from the rows behind it. The sample table holds approximately 100,000 distinct CDR3 sequences, of which 75% were seen once. About 39% of the sample lies in the top ten. Sequences were obtained from lung tumor tissue. These receptors all stem from a woman aged 60-70 years with non-small cell lung cancer.

This chain uses TRBV28 with TRBJ2-1; unclear D gene. The germline V and J ends were trimmed by 3 bases and 5 bases, with 14 bases remaining between them. The CDR3 loop spans 15 amino acids. CDR1 MDHEN and CDR2 SYDVKM come from the germline V gene. DNA of the CDR3: TGTGCCAGCAGTTTGTTTGGCCAAGCGAACAATGAGCAGTTCTTC. It specifies CASSLFGQANNEQFF. Full variable domain (remainder filled in from reference TRBV28 and TRBJ2-1): DVKVTQSSRYLVKRTGEKVFLECVQDMDHENMFWYRQDPGLGLRLIYFSYDVKMKEKGDIPEGYSVSREKKERFSLILESASTNQTSMYLCASSLFGQANNEQFFGPGTRLTVL.

By share, this clonotype ranks as medium-sized (0.01 to 0.1%). The V call is TRBV11-2, the J call TRBJ1-1; 10 bases are shared with TRBD1. Germline trimming cut 5 bases from V and 10 bases from J; bases unmatched to any gene: 7. Per germline, CDR1 SGHAT and CDR2 FQNNGV. The CDR3 is 13 amino acids. DNA of the CDR3: TGTGCCAGCAGCCGCGGGACAGGGGCCGGAGCTTTCTTT. Encoded protein: CASSRGTGAGAFF.

Concerning this clonotype: Without the conserved terminal phenylalanine or tryptophan, this CDR3 likely stems from a read error. The chain is built from TRBV6-2 or TRBV6-3 and TRBJ2-1; 8 nucleotides match TRBD1. The CDR3 sequence is 16 residues long. Germline V gene sequence: CDR1 MNHEY, CDR2 SVGEGT. The CDR3 sequence is CASSGRTGPYYNEQFL. The CDR3 DNA reads as TGTGCCAGCAGTGGTCGGACAGGGCCTTACTACAATGAACAGTTCTTG.

Remarks on this clonotype: A much bigger clone sits one base away, suggesting this may be a read error. This chain connects TRBV6-5 to TRBJ1-1, with a possible D match to TRBD1 (5 bases). Germline V gene lookup returns CDR1 MNHEY and CDR2 SVGAGI. The CDR3 spans 15 residues. CDR3 protein: CASKFEGAKNTEALF. For the CDR3, the DNA is TGTGCCAGCAAATTTGAAGGGGCGAAGAACACTGAAGCTCTCTTT.

On this clonotype itself: The junction differs from germline at one of its ends, possibly a read error. V and J are TRBV11-3 and TRBJ2-1; TRBD1 is a possible D gene (5 bases). The CDR3 is made up of 15 amino acids. The germline CDR1 and CDR2 sequences are SGHNT and YENEEA. CDR3 DNA: TGTGCCAGCAACTTAGGCTGGGGCTCCTACAATGAGCAGTTATTC. This gives the protein CASNLGWGSYNEQLF.

V gene TRBV29-1 combines with J gene TRBJ2-5, with no clear D. Germline CDR1 reads SQVTM; CDR2 reads ANQGSEA. V gave up 6 bases and J gave up 5 bases, with 16 bases separating them. This CDR3 region has 13 residues. In DNA, the CDR3 is TGCAGCGTCATAGGCTGGGGTAACGAGACCCAGTACTTC. The encoded protein is CSVIGWGNETQYF.

The table lists this clonotype with many counts. The CDR3 protein is CSASNEIEFF. CDR3 nucleotide sequence: TGCAGTGCTAGTAATGAGATTGAGTTCTTC. The chain combines TRBV20-1 with TRBJ2-1, with no clear D. The CDR3 has 10 amino acids. Germline V gives CDR1 DFQATT, CDR2 SNEGSKA (reference sequence). Trimming took 3 bases from V and 14 from J, leaving 11 bases between them.

This clonotype was observed many times. The rearrangement uses TRBV6-1 and TRBJ2-3; D unclear. Germline CDR1 reads MNHNS; CDR2 reads SASEGT. This CDR3 comprises 13 residues. V lost 2 bases and J lost 2, with 5 bases in between. As DNA, the CDR3 is TGTGCCAGCAGTGAACACTACACAGATACGCAGTATTTT. Translated: CASSEHYTDTQYF.

This clonotype was seen more than once but under ten times. This may be a read error: a much more frequent sequence differs by one nucleotide. V is TRBV6-2 or TRBV6-3 and J is TRBJ2-1; 10 bases agree with TRBD2. Germline V gene data show CDR1 as MNHEY and CDR2 as SVGEGT. V shed 2 bases, J shed 4 bases, and the junction held 5 bases outside the gene matches. The CDR3 consists of 16 residues. The CDR3 DNA follows: TGTGCCAGCAGTTACCATAGCGGGGGGTATTACAATGAGCAGTTCTTC. Translation: CASSYHSGGYYNEQFF.

On this clonotype: Compared with germline, one end of the junction differs, possibly owing to a read error. CDR3 nucleotide sequence: TGTGTCAACAGTCGACAGCCGAACACCGGGGAGATGTTTTTT. It yields the protein CVNSRQPNTGEMFF. The chain joins TRBV6-5 to TRBJ2-2; TRBD1 or TRBD2 may be the D gene (5 bases each). CDR3 length: 14 residues. In germline, CDR1 is MNHEY, CDR2 SVGAGI.

Points on this clonotype: The CDR3 does not end in the conserved phenylalanine or tryptophan, so this is likely a read error. The DNA is left out, because the CDR3 cannot be placed on it with certainty; the CDR3 is given as TCRdb lists it. The rearrangement links TRBV11-2 to TRBJ1-4; the DNA was not compared with TRBD1, the D call given in the table. Germline loops: CDR1 SGHAT, CDR2 FQNNGV. The CDR3 is made up of 15 amino acids, end residues included. CDR3: CASSWDSATNEKLIY.

As to this clonotype: Its ends do not fully match the called genes, so a read error is possible. The V and J genes are TRBV11-1 and TRBJ2-7; 11 positions agree with TRBD1. Germline V gene data show CDR1 as SGHAT and CDR2 as FQDESV (reference sequence). The CDR3 extends over 16 amino acids. CDR3 loop: CASCLSGQGGSYEQYF. The CDR3, as DNA: TGTGCCAGCTGCTTATCGGGACAGGGGGGATCCTACGAGCAATACTTC.

With respect to this clonotype: A junction end diverges from the germline sequence, so it may reflect a read error. The chain uses TRBV11-2 and TRBJ1-1; D not certain. Germline loops: CDR1 SGHAT, CDR2 FQNNGV. The CDR3 has 14 residues. This CDR3 reads CVSSLACGNTEAFF. The CDR3 DNA is TGTGTCAGCAGCTTAGCGTGTGGAAACACTGAAGCTTTCTTT.

This clonotype was detected ten times or more. The rearrangement links TRBV20-1 to TRBJ2-1; TRBD2 aligns across 9 bases. The V gene end was trimmed by 1 base and the J gene end by 4 bases; junction bases not matched to a gene: 8. The CDR3 contains 16 residues. CDR1 and CDR2 (germline): DFQATT, SNEGSKA (reference sequence). CDR3 coding DNA: TGCAGTGCTAGAGTTCCTAGCGGGGCTTCATACAATGAGCAGTTCTTC. Protein sequence: CSARVPSGASYNEQFF.

As to this clonotype: A read error may be the cause here, since a much bigger clone is one base away. The chain links TRBV4-3 to TRBJ1-2; D possibly corresponds to TRBD1 (6 bases). The V end was cut by 0 bases, the J end by 8 bases, with 19 bases between. Germline assignment: CDR1 LGHNA and CDR2 YSLEER. The CDR3 runs 16 residues. CDR3 amino acids: CASSQDRQVAVYGYTF. Here the CDR3 DNA reads TGCGCCAGCAGCCAAGATCGACAGGTGGCAGTTTACGGCTACACCTTC.

This clonotype was seen only a few times. The V gene is TRBV5-1, the J gene TRBJ1-1; tentatively, D is TRBD1 (6 bases). Trimming stripped 1 base from V and 5 bases from J, with 15 bases between. The CDR3 totals 15 residues. From germline, CDR1 is SGHRS and CDR2 YFSETQ. CDR3 residues: CASSLSGGGETEAFF. In DNA form, the CDR3 reads TGCGCCAGCAGCTTGTCGGGGGGGGGCGAAACTGAAGCTTTCTTT.

CDR3 DNA: TGTGCCAGCCGCATTTTGGAACTACCAACAAATGAGCAGTTCTTC. This gives the protein CASRILELPTNEQFF. The chain is built from TRBV11-3 and TRBJ2-1; no firm D call. The V gene's germline CDR1 is SGHNT and CDR2 YENEEA. This CDR3 contains 15 residues. V lost 8 bases and J lost 7, with 21 bases in between.

As regards this clonotype: This may stem from a read error, because a much larger clone lies one nucleotide away. V gene TRBV5-4 combines with J gene TRBJ2-1; 10 bases agree with TRBD2. The CDR3 covers 15 residues. Germline CDR1 reads SGHNT; CDR2 reads YYREEE (reference sequence). Trimming took 4 bases from V and 8 from J; bases not matched to a gene: 9. CDR3 DNA sequence: TGTGCCAGCAGCGAGGCTAGCGGGGGCAAGGATGAGCAGTTCTTC. Encoded protein: CASSEASGGKDEQFF.

In regard to this clonotype: One end of the junction fails to match germline, which may point to a read error. V is TRBV11-1 and J is TRBJ1-2; the D gene is possibly TRBD1 (6 bases). There are 14 residues in the CDR3. Germline V lookup: CDR1 SGHAT, CDR2 FQDESV (reference sequence). The CDR3 region has the DNA TGTGCTAGCAACTCACAGGGCCCGCTCTATGGCTTCACCTTC. Translating it yields CASNSQGPLYGFTF.

This clonotype showed up just a few times. The junction does not match germline at one end; this may be a read error. The CDR3 region is CNTGNTEAFF. CDR3 nucleotides: TGTAACACTGGGAACACTGAAGCTTTCTTT. J is TRBJ1-1 and V is TRBV29-1; D is ambiguous. The CDR3 length is 10 residues. Germline V gene data show CDR1 as SQVTM and CDR2 as ANQGSEA.

The V and J genes are TRBV28 and TRBJ1-1; D remains unclear. Trimming shortened V by 5 bases and J by 14 bases, and 18 bases separated the two germline ends. The CDR3 totals 12 residues. The germline V gene has CDR1 MDHEN and CDR2 SYDVKM. The chain's CDR3 is CASSLSRKCPFF. The CDR3 DNA is TGTGCCAGCAGTCTATCCAGAAAATGTCCCTTCTTT.

Worth noting for this clonotype: Relative to the germline gene, one junction end is altered; a read error may explain this. The chain employs TRBV6-5 and TRBJ2-3, with D unresolved. CDR1 and CDR2 from the germline V gene are MNHEY and SVGAGI. The CDR3 runs to 15 residues. The CDR3, as DNA: TGTGCCAGCAGTTCTCCGGGTGGCCACACAGATACGGAGTATTTT. Encoded protein: CASSSPGGHTDTEYF.

A word on this clonotype: A much larger clone lies a single base off, so this may be a read error. The missing conserved phenylalanine or tryptophan at the end of this CDR3 makes a read error likely. V and J are TRBV10-2 and TRBJ2-6, with D possibly being TRBD1 (6 bases). Trimming stripped 4 bases from V and 2 bases from J, with 9 bases between. The germline V gene encodes CDR1 WSHSY and CDR2 SAAADI. The CDR3 is made up of 15 amino acids. The CDR3, as DNA: TGCGCCAGCAGTGGGCAGGGGACTGGGGCCAACGTCCTGACTCTC. As protein: CASSGQGTGANVLTL.

This clonotype was counted at least ten times. One junction end disagrees with the germline gene, perhaps due to a read error. V usage is TRBV7-7 and J usage is TRBJ2-5; 8 bases align to TRBD1. The CDR3 has 14 residues. The germline CDR1 and CDR2 sequences are SSHAT and FNYEAQ (reference sequence). CDR3 DNA: TGTGCTAGCAGCTTTCGGGACAGGCAAGAGACCCAGTACTTC. Its translation is CASSFRDRQETQYF.

This chain links TRBV20-1 with TRBJ1-2, with 7 nucleotides matching TRBD1. The trim removed 3 bases at V and 4 bases at J, leaving 11 bases unmatched. Germline CDR1 is DFQATT and CDR2 is SNEGSKA (reference sequence). This CDR3 region has 15 residues. The CDR3 bases are TGCAGTGCTAGTTCGGACAGGTGGTGCAGCTATGGCTACACCTTC. Protein sequence: CSASSDRWCSYGYTF.

This clonotype showed up just once. A read error may produce the germline difference seen at one junction end. This rearrangement joins TRBV6-2 or TRBV6-3 to TRBJ2-2; the D gene is possibly TRBD2 (5 bases). Germline CDR1 reads MNHEY; CDR2 reads SVGEGT. This CDR3 region has 17 residues. The CDR3 loop is CASSYTQQRANTVELFF. The CDR3 region has the DNA TGTGCCAGCAGTTACACCCAACAGAGGGCCAACACTGTGGAGCTGTTCTTT.

This clonotype was detected many times. The junction departs from the called germline gene at one end, perhaps through a read error. The rearrangement links TRBV11-3 to TRBJ2-5, with TRBD1 matching 12 bases. Germline values: CDR1 SGHNT, CDR2 YENEEA. The CDR3 loop spans 16 amino acids. DNA of the CDR3: TGTGCCGGCAGCTCCGACGGGACAGGGGGCTTAGAGACCCAGTACTTC. Its protein product is CAGSSDGTGGLETQYF.

This clonotype was seen only a few times. The chain employs TRBV5-1 and TRBJ2-3, with D perhaps matching TRBD1 or TRBD2 (6 bases each). The CDR3 length is 12 residues. V was trimmed by 0 bases and J by 9 bases, leaving 8 bases between them. CDR1 SGHRS and CDR2 YFSETQ come from the germline V gene. CDR3 sequence reads: CASSLEGGTQYF. The CDR3 DNA is TGCGCCAGCAGCTTGGAGGGGGGCACGCAGTATTTT.

Concerning this clonotype itself: A read error may produce the germline difference seen at one junction end. The V call is TRBV11-1, the J call TRBJ2-1; D is possibly TRBD1 or TRBD2 (6 bases each). From germline, CDR1 is SGHAT and CDR2 FQDESV (reference sequence). The CDR3 extends over 13 amino acids. The CDR3, as DNA: TGTGCCAACAGCCGCCTAGGGGGGAGCGAACAGTTCTTC. Its translation: CANSRLGGSEQFF.

In the case of this clonotype: Germline is not matched at one junction end, which may reflect a read error. The chain carries TRBV29-1 and TRBJ2-1; D is possibly TRBD2 (5 bases). CDR1 and CDR2 (germline): SQVTM, ANQGSEA. The CDR3 covers 16 residues. CDR3 DNA: TGCAGCGTTGAAGGTCTGGACTCCCTATACTACAAAGAGCAGTTCTTC. Its translation: CSVEGLDSLYYKEQFF.

Regarding this clonotype: One base away lies a much larger clone, so this may be a sequencing read error. The rearrangement joins TRBV6-1 to TRBJ1-3; D is undetermined. CDR1 is MNHNS and CDR2 is SASEGT in the germline V gene. The CDR3 length is 14 residues. The CDR3 spells CASSAEVSGITIYF. CDR3 DNA sequence: TGTGCCAGCAGTGCGGAAGTCTCTGGAATCACCATATATTTT.

This rearrangement joins TRBV28 to TRBJ2-1; 9 positions agree with TRBD1. The CDR3 runs 14 residues. The V gene end was trimmed by 10 bases and the J gene end by 9 bases; junction bases not matched to a gene: 13. Germline V lookup: CDR1 MDHEN, CDR2 SYDVKM. CDR3 nucleotides: TGTGCCAACATGGGGACAGGGCGACTCGCTGAGCAGTTCTTC. Encoded protein: CANMGTGRLAEQFF.